Presented here are 22 T cell receptor beta chains from one specimen sequenced in a study of shared clonotypes between healthy human individuals. Clones were sequenced by immunoSEQ multiplex PCR, and TCRdb holds only the in-frame ones, with some missing. Counted here are about 510,000 clones, nearly 80% occurring once; the ten biggest clones make up roughly an eighth. The sample was PBMCs. These receptors came from a middle-aged woman in good health. Some clones in this sample may be carry-over from other donors' samples.

The gene calls are TRBV7-2 and TRBJ1-1; the match to TRBD1 covers 7 bases. Unmatched junction bases numbered 6, after V lost 4 bases and J lost 1 base. CDR1 is SGHTA, CDR2 FQGNSA, per germline. There are 15 residues in the CDR3. CDR3 in amino acids: CASSYNRGGNTEAFF. The CDR3 DNA is TGTGCCAGCAGCTACAACAGGGGAGGGAACACTGAAGCTTTCTTT.

This chain connects TRBV4-3 to TRBJ2-5; 10 bases agree with TRBD2. The last part of the DNA fits TRBJ2-7 better; the J call may be wrong. This CDR3 is built from 18 residues. Germline CDR1 is LGHNA and CDR2 is YSLEER. The CDR3 nucleotides read TGCGCCAGCAGCCAAGATTTGATAACTAGCGGGAACCTCTACGAGCAGTACTTC. This encodes CASSQDLITSGNLYEQYF.

This sequence joins TRBV25-1 and TRBJ1-6; 10 bases agree with TRBD1. The CDR3 covers 13 residues. Germline CDR1 reads MGHDK; CDR2 reads SYGVNS. The J segment lost 8 bases and the V segment lost 7 bases, leaving 2 bases of the junction unmatched. The CDR3 here is CASKGQGHSPLHF. DNA of the CDR3: TGTGCCAGCAAGGGACAGGGGCATTCACCCCTCCACTTT.

The rearrangement joins TRBV7-2 to TRBJ1-4; 8 nucleotides line up with TRBD1. The CDR3 extends over 15 amino acids. Germline V gene data show CDR1 as SGHTA and CDR2 as FQGNSA. With V trimmed by 5 bases and J by 2 bases, 4 bases remained unmatched. The CDR3 region has the DNA TGTGCCAGCAGCGTAACAGGGGGGACTAATGAAAAACTGTTTTTT. Translated, it gives CASSVTGGTNEKLFF.

This clone occurred once. The CDR3 DNA sequence: TGCACCAGCAGCCAAGATCGCGGGACAGGAAACATGAACACTGAAGCTTTCTTT. Translation gives CTSSQDRGTGNMNTEAFF. The chain recombines TRBV1 with TRBJ1-1; the table calls TRBD1, which could not be checked here. TRBV1 is labeled a pseudogene. CDR3 size: 18 residues.

V is TRBV30 and J is TRBJ2-3, with 11 bases fitting TRBD2. The CDR3 spans 15 residues. Germline CDR1 GTSNPN, CDR2 SVGIG (reference sequence). The V and J ends lost 3 bases and 7 bases, in that order; junction bases with no gene match: 9. This CDR3 is CAWRALSGRANTQYF. The DNA of the CDR3 is TGTGCCTGGAGAGCACTTAGCGGGAGGGCCAATACGCAGTATTTT. The full variable domain, completed using reference TRBV30 and TRBJ2-3, is SQTIHQWPATLVQPVGSPLSLECTVEGTSNPNLYWYRQAAGRGLQLLFYSVGIGQISSEVPQNLSASRPQDRQFILSSKKLLLSDSGFYLCAWRALSGRANTQYFGPGTRLTVL.

This chain connects TRBV5-4 to TRBJ2-1; 8 bases align to TRBD2. Germline CDR1 is SGHNT and CDR2 is YYREEE (reference sequence). The CDR3 is made up of 13 amino acids. V trimming: 4 bases; J trimming: 9 bases; junction bases outside the gene matches: 6. CDR3 region: CASSTGTRGEQFF. The CDR3 coding sequence is TGTGCCAGCAGCACCGGGACTAGAGGTGAGCAGTTCTTC. Using reference TRBV5-4 and TRBJ2-1 for the parts outside the CDR3, the full variable domain is ETGVTQSPTHLIKTRGQQVTLRCSSQSGHNTVSWYQQALGQGPQFIFQYYREEENGRGNFPPRFSGLQFPNYSSELNVNALELDDSALYLCASSTGTRGEQFFGPGTRLTVL.

The CDR3: CASSVDSAAEQYF. The DNA of the CDR3 is TGTGCCAGCAGCGTAGATAGCGCCGCCGAGCAGTACTTC. V is TRBV9 and J is TRBJ2-7, with D possibly being TRBD2 (5 bases). Trimming took off 0 bases at V and 6 bases at J, with 10 bases between the two ends. The CDR3 has 13 residues. Germline V gives CDR1 SGDLS, CDR2 YYNGEE.

This clone was seen once. The gene calls are TRBV28 and TRBJ2-1; D may be TRBD1 (6 bases). CDR1 is MDHEN and CDR2 is SYDVKM in the germline V gene. This CDR3 has 12 residues. V was cut by 6 bases and J by 7 bases, with 10 bases left in between. CDR3 loop: CASREGGNEQFF. The CDR3 region has the DNA TGTGCCAGCAGGGAAGGGGGAAATGAGCAGTTCTTC. The whole variable domain, remainder taken from reference TRBV28 and TRBJ2-1, is DVKVTQSSRYLVKRTGEKVFLECVQDMDHENMFWYRQDPGLGLRLIYFSYDVKMKEKGDIPEGYSVSREKKERFSLILESASTNQTSMYLCASREGGNEQFFGPGTRLTVL.

The chain links TRBV15 to TRBJ1-5, with 7 positions matching TRBD1. Germline CDR1 and CDR2: LNHNV and YYDKDF (reference sequence). This CDR3 has 18 amino acids. The V and J ends lost 1 base and 0 bases, in that order; junction bases with no gene match: 9. The CDR3 DNA reads as TGTGCCACCAGCAGAGGACCCCCCGGGACAGATAGCAATCAGCCCCAGCATTTT. This codes for CATSRGPPGTDSNQPQHF. The variable domain in full, with the rest retrieved from reference TRBV15 and TRBJ1-5, is DAMVIQNPRYQVTQFGKPVTLSCSQTLNHNVMYWYQQKSSQAPKLLFHYYDKDFNNEADTPDNFQSRRPNTSFCFLDIRSPGLGDTAMYLCATSRGPPGTDSNQPQHFGDGTRLSIL.

V and J are TRBV6-5 and TRBJ2-7; 8 bases align to TRBD1. The CDR3 runs to 16 residues. With V trimmed by 4 bases and J by 2 bases, 10 bases remained unmatched. CDR1 MNHEY and CDR2 SVGAGI come from the germline V gene. The CDR3 DNA is TGTGCCAGCAGTTTGCCAGGGGGCGCTTCCCCCTACGAGCAGTACTTC. The encoded protein is CASSLPGGASPYEQYF.

The chain carries TRBV4-1 and TRBJ1-1; weak D call: TRBD1 (6 bases). The CDR3 consists of 13 residues. The germline gives CDR1 MGHRA, CDR2 YSYEKL. Between the trimmed V and J ends, which lost 4 bases and 8 bases, there was a span of 14 bases. The CDR3 region has the DNA TGCGCCAGCAGCCCAAGCCTCGACAGGGAAGCTTTCTTT. Translating gives CASSPSLDREAFF.

The V gene is TRBV6-6, the J gene TRBJ1-5; D is unclear. Per the germline V gene, CDR1 is MNHNY and CDR2 is SVGAGI (reference sequence). The CDR3 is 15 amino acids. Trimming stripped 0 bases from V and 4 bases from J, with 10 bases between. The CDR3 DNA follows: TGTGCCAGCAGTTACTCGCCGGGAGAAAATCAGCCCCAGCATTTT. Translating it yields CASSYSPGENQPQHF.

This sequence joins TRBV7-2 and TRBJ1-3; D is unclear. The germline V and J ends were trimmed by 5 bases and 0 bases, with 17 bases remaining between them. The CDR3 consists of 17 residues. Germline V gene sequence: CDR1 SGHTA, CDR2 FQGNSA. DNA of the CDR3: TGTGCCAGCAGCCTATCCCCTTGGTTGGACTCTGGAAACACCATATATTTT. Translation gives CASSLSPWLDSGNTIYF.

The rearrangement links TRBV28 to TRBJ1-5, with D perhaps matching TRBD1 (5 bases). Germline loops: CDR1 MDHEN, CDR2 SYDVKM. V lost 3 bases to trimming and J lost 10 bases, with 16 bases between them. The CDR3 sequence is 14 residues long. The CDR3 bases are TGTGCCAGCAGTTTGGTCAGGGCCCGAAGCCCCCAGCATTTT. It yields the protein CASSLVRARSPQHF.

This clone was recorded only once. V gene TRBV5-4 combines with J gene TRBJ2-1, with TRBD2 identical over 9 bases. J gave up 7 bases and V 0 bases, and 2 bases lay outside the gene matches. Germline CDR1 and CDR2: SGHNT and YYREEE (reference sequence). CDR3 size: 14 residues. The CDR3 bases are TGTGCCAGCAGCTTGGGACTAGCGGCGAATGAGCAGTTCTTC. Amino acids: CASSLGLAANEQFF.

The genes are TRBV10-2 and TRBJ2-7, with TRBD1 matching over 11 bases. The ends lost 5 bases at V and 3 bases at J; junction bases unmatched: 3. The CDR3 extends over 14 amino acids. Germline V gene sequence: CDR1 WSHSY, CDR2 SAAADI. CDR3 in DNA: TGCGCCAGCAGTCTGGGACAGGGGGTCTACGAGCAGTACTTC. This sequence encodes CASSLGQGVYEQYF.

The genes are TRBV15 and TRBJ1-4; 7 nucleotides match TRBD1. The junction had 6 bases not matched to a gene; V was cut back by 1 base and J by 4 bases. This CDR3 is built from 16 residues. Looked up from germline, CDR1 is LNHNV and CDR2 is YYDKDF (reference sequence). CDR3 protein: CATSRGRDSLNEKLFF. As DNA, the CDR3 is TGTGCCACCAGCAGAGGGCGGGACAGCCTTAATGAAAAACTGTTTTTT.

This clone has more than one count but fewer than ten. This specimen includes other DNA sequences encoding the same CDR3. The CDR3 spells CASSLANYGYTF. CDR3 nucleotides: TGTGCCAGCAGTTTAGCTAACTATGGCTACACCTTC. The V and J genes are TRBV28 and TRBJ1-2; D is ambiguous. The length of the CDR3 is 12 residues. The germline gives CDR1 MDHEN, CDR2 SYDVKM. V was shortened by 2 bases and J by 0 bases, with 1 base between the two germline ends.

This clone has a single count. The rearrangement links TRBV27 to TRBJ2-3; 10 bases fit TRBD2. The trim removed 3 bases at V and 5 bases at J, leaving 8 bases unmatched. In germline, CDR1 is MNHEY, CDR2 SMNVEV (reference sequence). This CDR3 contains 16 residues. The CDR3 sequence is CASSLYLAGAIDTQYF. Written as DNA, the CDR3 is TGTGCCAGCAGTTTGTATCTAGCGGGAGCAATAGATACGCAGTATTTT.

This chain joins TRBV19 and TRBJ1-1; TRBD1 might be the D (5 bases). The V end was cut by 3 bases, the J end by 6 bases, with 11 bases between. Germline assignment: CDR1 LNHDA and CDR2 SQIVND (reference sequence). The CDR3 has 13 amino acids. The CDR3 loop is CASSIMGGAEAFF. The CDR3 coding sequence is TGTGCCAGTAGTATCATGGGGGGGGCTGAAGCTTTCTTT.

The chain is built from TRBV6-1 and TRBJ1-1; D is unresolved. Between the trimmed V and J ends, which lost 5 bases and 1 base, there was a span of 8 bases. Germline assignment: CDR1 MNHNS and CDR2 SASEGT. The CDR3 is 13 amino acids. CDR3 sequence: CASSKEKNTEAFF. CDR3 DNA sequence: TGTGCCAGCAGTAAAGAGAAGAACACTGAAGCTTTCTTT.